This TCR beta chain was identified during a study of cytotoxic CD8 clonotypes in ibrutinib-treated CLL. Study-wide findings and caveats: Sampling of sustained-remission and progressing patients occurred at differing times.

The assay was immunoSEQ multiplex PCR, and TCRdb's table has in-frame clones only and misses some. The table records over 200,000 clones, over 65% of them present only once. Concerning this clone itself: What it binds is not known.

V was shortened by 4 bases and J by 0 bases, with 14 bases between the two germline ends. CDR3 size: 16 residues. In germline, CDR1 is SGHRS, CDR2 YFSETQ. This chain joins TRBV5-1 and TRBJ2-1; D possibly corresponds to TRBD2 (5 bases). This sequence was found in a human donor with chronic lymphocytic leukemia. The material was PBMCs, obtained after 12 months of ibrutinib treatment. Here the CDR3 DNA reads TGCGCCAGCAGCCTCAAGACTGGGAGCTCCTACAATGAGCAGTTCTTC. Translating it yields CASSLKTGSSYNEQFF.